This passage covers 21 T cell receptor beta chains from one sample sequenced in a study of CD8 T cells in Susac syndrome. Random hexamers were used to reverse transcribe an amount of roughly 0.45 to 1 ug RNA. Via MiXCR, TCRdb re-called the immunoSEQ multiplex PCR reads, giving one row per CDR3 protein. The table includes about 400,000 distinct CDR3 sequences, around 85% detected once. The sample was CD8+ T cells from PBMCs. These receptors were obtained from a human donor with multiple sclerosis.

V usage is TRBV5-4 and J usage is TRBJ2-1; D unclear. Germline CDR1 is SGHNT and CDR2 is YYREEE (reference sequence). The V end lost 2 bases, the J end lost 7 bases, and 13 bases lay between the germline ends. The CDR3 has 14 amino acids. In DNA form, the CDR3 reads TGTGCCAGCAGCTTAGATTACCCCGGAAATGAGCAGTTCTTC. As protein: CASSLDYPGNEQFF. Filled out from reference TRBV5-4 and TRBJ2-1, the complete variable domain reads ETGVTQSPTHLIKTRGQQVTLRCSSQSGHNTVSWYQQALGQGPQFIFQYYREEENGRGNFPPRFSGLQFPNYSSELNVNALELDDSALYLCASSLDYPGNEQFFGPGTRLTVL.

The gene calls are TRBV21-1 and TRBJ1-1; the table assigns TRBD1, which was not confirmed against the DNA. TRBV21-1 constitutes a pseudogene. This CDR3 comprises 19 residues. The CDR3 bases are TGTGCCAGCAGCAAACAGACAGGGTGCGTTTATAAGGTGAACACTGAAGCTTTCTTT. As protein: CASSKQTGCVYKVNTEAFF.

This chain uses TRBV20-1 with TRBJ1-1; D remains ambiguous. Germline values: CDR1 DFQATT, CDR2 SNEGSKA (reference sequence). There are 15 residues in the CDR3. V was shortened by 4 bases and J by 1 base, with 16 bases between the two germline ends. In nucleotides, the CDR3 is TGCAGTGCTAAGGGTCACATACTCCCGAACACTGAAGCTTTCTTT. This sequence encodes CSAKGHILPNTEAFF.

CDR3 DNA sequence: TGTGCCAGCAGCTTCCGGCACTCAGATACGCAGTATTTT. Its translation: CASSFRHSDTQYF. The chain carries TRBV5-4 and TRBJ2-3; D is ambiguous. The germline V gene has CDR1 SGHNT and CDR2 YYREEE (reference sequence). The CDR3 totals 13 residues. V was pared by 2 bases and J by 4 bases, with 8 bases between. The full variable domain, its missing parts supplied by reference TRBV5-4 and TRBJ2-3, is ETGVTQSPTHLIKTRGQQVTLRCSSQSGHNTVSWYQQALGQGPQFIFQYYREEENGRGNFPPRFSGLQFPNYSSELNVNALELDDSALYLCASSFRHSDTQYFGPGTRLTVL.

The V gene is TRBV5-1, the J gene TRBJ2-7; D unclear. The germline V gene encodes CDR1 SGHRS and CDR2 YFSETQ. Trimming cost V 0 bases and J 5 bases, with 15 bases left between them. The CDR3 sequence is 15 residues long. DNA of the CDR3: TGCGCCAGCAGCTTGGAAGCAGGCCCCTTTGACGAGCAGTACTTC. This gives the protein CASSLEAGPFDEQYF.

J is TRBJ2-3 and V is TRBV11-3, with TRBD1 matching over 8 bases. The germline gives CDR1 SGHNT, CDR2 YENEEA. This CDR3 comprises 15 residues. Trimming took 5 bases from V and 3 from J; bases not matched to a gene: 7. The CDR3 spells CASSPRQGPTDTQYF. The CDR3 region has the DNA TGTGCCAGCAGCCCTCGACAGGGGCCGACAGATACGCAGTATTTT.

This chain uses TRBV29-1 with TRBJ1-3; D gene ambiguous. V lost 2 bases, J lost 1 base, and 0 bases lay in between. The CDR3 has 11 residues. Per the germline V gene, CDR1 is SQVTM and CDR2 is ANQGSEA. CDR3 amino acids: CSVESGNTIYF. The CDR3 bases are TGCAGCGTTGAATCTGGAAACACCATATATTTT. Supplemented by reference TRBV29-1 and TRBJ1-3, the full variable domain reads SAVISQKPSRDICQRGTSLTIQCQVDSQVTMMFWYRQQPGQSLTLIATANQGSEATYESGFVIDKFPISRPNLTFSTLTVSNMSPEDSSIYLCSVESGNTIYFGEGSWLTVV.

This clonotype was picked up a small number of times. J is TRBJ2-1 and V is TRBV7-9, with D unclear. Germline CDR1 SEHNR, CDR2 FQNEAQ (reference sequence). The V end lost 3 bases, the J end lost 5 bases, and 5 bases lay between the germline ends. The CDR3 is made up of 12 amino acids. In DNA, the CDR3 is TGTGCCAGCAGCTTGGCTAACAATGAGCAGTTCTTC. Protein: CASSLANNEQFF.

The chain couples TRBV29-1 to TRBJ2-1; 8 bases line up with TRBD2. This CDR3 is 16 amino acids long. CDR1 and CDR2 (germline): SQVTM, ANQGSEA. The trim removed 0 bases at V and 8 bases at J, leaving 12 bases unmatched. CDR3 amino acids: CSVEDHPLAGTDEQFF. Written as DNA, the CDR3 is TGCAGCGTTGAAGATCATCCGCTAGCGGGTACCGATGAGCAGTTCTTC.

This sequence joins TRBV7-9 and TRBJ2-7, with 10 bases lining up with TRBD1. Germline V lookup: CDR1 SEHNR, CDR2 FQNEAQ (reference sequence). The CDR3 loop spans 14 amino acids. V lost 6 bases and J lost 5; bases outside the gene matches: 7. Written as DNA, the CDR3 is TGTGCCAGCAGTTCGGGACAGGGGAACGACGAGCAGTACTTC. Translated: CASSSGQGNDEQYF.

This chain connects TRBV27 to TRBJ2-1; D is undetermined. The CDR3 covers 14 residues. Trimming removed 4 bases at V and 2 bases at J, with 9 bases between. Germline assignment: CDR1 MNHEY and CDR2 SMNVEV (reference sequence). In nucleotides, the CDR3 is TGTGCCAGCAGTTCCCCAATTGCCTACAATGAGCAGTTCTTC. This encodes CASSSPIAYNEQFF.

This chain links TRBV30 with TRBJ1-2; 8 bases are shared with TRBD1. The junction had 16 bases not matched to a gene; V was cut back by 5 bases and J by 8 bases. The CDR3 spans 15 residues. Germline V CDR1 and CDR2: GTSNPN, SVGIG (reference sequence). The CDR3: CAWGDRGHIVGGYTF. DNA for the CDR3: TGTGCCTGGGGAGACAGGGGACATATAGTAGGCGGCTACACCTTC.

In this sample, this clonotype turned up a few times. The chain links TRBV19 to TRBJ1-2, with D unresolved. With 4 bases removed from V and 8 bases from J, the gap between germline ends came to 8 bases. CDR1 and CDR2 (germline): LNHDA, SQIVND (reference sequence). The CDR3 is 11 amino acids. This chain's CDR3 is CASSSRGGYTF. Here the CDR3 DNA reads TGTGCCAGTAGTAGTCGGGGAGGCTACACCTTC.

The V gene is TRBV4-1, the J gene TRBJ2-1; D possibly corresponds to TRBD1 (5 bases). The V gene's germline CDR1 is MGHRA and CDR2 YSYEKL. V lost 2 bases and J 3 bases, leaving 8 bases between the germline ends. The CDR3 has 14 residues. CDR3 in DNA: TGCGCCAGCAGCCAACAGACAGACTACAATGAGCAGTTCTTC. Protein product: CASSQQTDYNEQFF.

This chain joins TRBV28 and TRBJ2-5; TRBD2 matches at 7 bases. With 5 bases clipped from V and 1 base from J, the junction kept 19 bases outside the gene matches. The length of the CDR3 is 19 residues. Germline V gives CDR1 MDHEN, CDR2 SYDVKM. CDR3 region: CASSPNPPWSGNLQETQYF. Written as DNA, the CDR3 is TGTGCCAGCAGTCCAAATCCCCCCTGGAGCGGGAATCTCCAAGAGACCCAGTACTTC.

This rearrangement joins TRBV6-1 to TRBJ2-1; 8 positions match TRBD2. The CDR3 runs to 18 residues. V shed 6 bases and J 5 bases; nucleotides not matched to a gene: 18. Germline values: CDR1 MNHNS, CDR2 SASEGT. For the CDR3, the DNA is TGTGCCAGCAGCACCAGGCCAGCTACGGGGGGGCCCAACAATGAGCAGTTCTTC. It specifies CASSTRPATGGPNNEQFF.

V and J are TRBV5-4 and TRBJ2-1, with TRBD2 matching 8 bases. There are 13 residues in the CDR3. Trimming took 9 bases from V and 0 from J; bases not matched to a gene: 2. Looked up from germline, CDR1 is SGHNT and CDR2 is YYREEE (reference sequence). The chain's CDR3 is CATTSGSYNEQFF. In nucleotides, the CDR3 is TGTGCCACTACTAGCGGCTCCTACAATGAGCAGTTCTTC.

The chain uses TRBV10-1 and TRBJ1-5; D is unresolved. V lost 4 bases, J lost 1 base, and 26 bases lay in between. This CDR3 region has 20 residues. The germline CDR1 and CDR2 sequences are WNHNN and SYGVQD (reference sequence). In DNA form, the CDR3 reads TGCGCCAGCAGTGGGACCTTTGGCCGGGCGGGCGGGGAAAGCAATCAGCCCCAGCATTTT. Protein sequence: CASSGTFGRAGGESNQPQHF.

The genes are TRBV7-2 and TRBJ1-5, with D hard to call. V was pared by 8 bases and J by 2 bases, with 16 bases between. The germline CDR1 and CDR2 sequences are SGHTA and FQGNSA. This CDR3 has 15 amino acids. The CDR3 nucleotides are TGTGCCAGCTCTCGACTACTGAGTGGCAATCAGCCCCAGCATTTT. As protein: CASSRLLSGNQPQHF.

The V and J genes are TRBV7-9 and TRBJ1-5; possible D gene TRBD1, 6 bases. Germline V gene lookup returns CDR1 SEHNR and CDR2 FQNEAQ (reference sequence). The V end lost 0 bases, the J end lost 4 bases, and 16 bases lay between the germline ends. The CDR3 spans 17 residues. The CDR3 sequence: CASSLAQGIASNQPQHF. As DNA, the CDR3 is TGTGCCAGCAGCTTAGCGCAGGGGATCGCGAGTAATCAGCCCCAGCATTTT.

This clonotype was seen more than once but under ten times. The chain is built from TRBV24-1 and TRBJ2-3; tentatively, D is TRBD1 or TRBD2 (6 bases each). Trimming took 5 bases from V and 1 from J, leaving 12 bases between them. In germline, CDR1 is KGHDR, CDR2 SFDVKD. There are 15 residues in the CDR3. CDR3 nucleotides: TGTGCCACCAGTGCCGGGGGCGACGGCACAGATACGCAGTATTTT. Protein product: CATSAGGDGTDTQYF.